The rows below give T cell receptor beta chains drawn from one sample of a study of immune cell composition in non-small cell lung cancer. Data came from immunoSEQ multiplex PCR; TCRdb stores just in-frame clones and leaves some out. The table has about 6,800 clones, approximately 84% seen once; the top ten hold less than 15%. What was sequenced was non-adjacent lung tissue. These TCRs come from a human donor with non-small cell lung cancer. The CDR3 runs from the conserved cysteine through the conserved F or W. D genes are given only for firm matches. Clone size is stated in some rows and not others, as once, few, many or a class when expanded.

V gene	J gene	D gene	clone size	CDR3 DNA	CDR3 protein
TRBV11-2	TRBJ2-1	TRBD1	medium-sized	TGTGCCAGCAGCTTATCAAGGGGACAGGGGGCTCTCGACGGTAATGAGCAGTTCTTC	CASSLSRGQGALDGNEQFF
TRBV7-2	TRBJ2-3	.	.	TGTGCCAGCAGCCCCTCAGGAGATACGCAGTATTTT	CASSPSGDTQYF
TRBV6-5	TRBJ1-1	.	once	TGTGCCAGCAGTTACTGGGGGGGCACTGAAGCTTTCTTT	CASSYWGGTEAFF
TRBV11-2	TRBJ1-1	TRBD1	large	TGTGCCAGCAGCAACCACCTCGGGACAGGGGCTGAAGCTTTCTTT	CASSNHLGTGAEAFF
TRBV5-1	TRBJ2-3	.	.	TGCGCCAGCAGCTTGGACAGCCCTAGCACAGATACGCAGTATTTT	CASSLDSPSTDTQYF
TRBV5-1	TRBJ1-1	.	.	TGCGCCAGCAGCTTGGAACCTCTCGGGGAGAACACTGAAGCTTTCTTT	CASSLEPLGENTEAFF
TRBV9	TRBJ1-2	.	.	TGTGCCAGCAGCGTAGGACGGGGAGGCTACACCTTC	CASSVGRGGYTF
TRBV19	TRBJ2-2	TRBD1	.	TGTGCCAGTAGTCCCCCTGCCGGGACAGCGAACACCGGGGAGCTGTTTTTT	CASSPPAGTANTGELFF
TRBV6-5	TRBJ2-5	TRBD1	.	TGTGCCAGCAAGTACAACCGGGACAGACAAGAGACCCAGTACTTC	CASKYNRDRQETQYF
TRBV7-6	TRBJ1-5	TRBD1	.	TGTGCCAGCAGCCCTCGGACAGGGAACGGTCAGCCCCAGCATTTT	CASSPRTGNGQPQHF
TRBV6-5	TRBJ1-2	TRBD1	.	TGTGCCAGCCGGGACAGGGAAGCCCTTAACTATGGCTACACCTTC	CASRDREALNYGYTF
TRBV5-1	TRBJ2-6	.	.	TGCGCCAGCAGGCCAGCCGGGGCCAACGTCCTGACTTTC	CASRPAGANVLTF
TRBV10-3	TRBJ2-1	.	.	TGTGCCATCAGTGAGACAGGGAATGATAGGAATGAGCAGTTCTTC	CAISETGNDRNEQFF
TRBV30	TRBJ1-5	.	.	TGTGCCTGGAGTGTACCCCCAGGGCGAAATCAGCCCCAGCATTTT	CAWSVPPGRNQPQHF
TRBV20-1	TRBJ2-1	.	.	TGCAGTGCTAGAGTAAACAATGAGCAGTTCTTC	CSARVNNEQFF
TRBV28	TRBJ2-2	.	.	TGTGCCAGCAGTTTACGGTCAGGGGGGGCTGGGGAGCTGTTTTTT	CASSLRSGGAGELFF